One TCR beta chain is described in this entry. A single record per CDR3 protein comes from TCRdb applying MiXCR to the RT-PCR reads. The sample has about 700,000 distinct CDR3 sequences, approximately 15% seen once; the top ten hold roughly 3.6%. The V and J ends lost 5 bases and 7 bases respectively, with 14 bases between them. Germline CDR1 and CDR2: SGHTA and FQGNSA. This CDR3 has 14 residues. The sequenced material came from memory CD4+ T cells from blood. This chain uses TRBV7-2 with TRBJ1-4; TRBD1 is a possible D gene (6 bases). The TCR originated in a female donor in good health, serving as a healthy control. The CDR3, as DNA: TGTGCCAGCAGCCTGGGGGCACGGGGTGAAAAACTGTTTTTT. Translated, it gives CASSLGARGEKLFF.